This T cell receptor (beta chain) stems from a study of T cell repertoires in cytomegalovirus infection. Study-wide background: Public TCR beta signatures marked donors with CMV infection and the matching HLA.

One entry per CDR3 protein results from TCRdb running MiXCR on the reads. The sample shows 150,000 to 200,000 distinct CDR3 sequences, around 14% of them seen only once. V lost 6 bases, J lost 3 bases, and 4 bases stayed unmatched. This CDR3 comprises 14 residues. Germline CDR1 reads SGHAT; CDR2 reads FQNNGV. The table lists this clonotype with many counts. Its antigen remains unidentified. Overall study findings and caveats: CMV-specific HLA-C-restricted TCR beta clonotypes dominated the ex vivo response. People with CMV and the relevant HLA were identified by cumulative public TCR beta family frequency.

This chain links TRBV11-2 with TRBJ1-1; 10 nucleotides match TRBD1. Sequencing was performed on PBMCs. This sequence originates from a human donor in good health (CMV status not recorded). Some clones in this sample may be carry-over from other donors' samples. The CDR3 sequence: CASRGTGAYTEAFF. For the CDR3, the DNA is TGTGCCAGCAGGGGGACAGGGGCCTACACTGAAGCTTTCTTT.